Shown below are 21 T cell receptor beta chains from a single sample sequenced in a study of T cells in Graves' hyperthyroidism and ophthalmopathy. TCR beta CDR3 regions were amplified from RNA. During a first-round RT-PCR of the TCR CDR3, the HTBI primer set was used. TCRdb reanalysed the multiplex PCR reads using MiXCR and keeps one entry per CDR3 protein. The sample contains 400,000 to 600,000 distinct CDR3 sequences, about 16% of which appear only once. The sequencing input was blood. Receptors originate from a woman in her twenties or thirties with Graves' ophthalmopathy.

The sample holds many counts of this clonotype. This rearrangement joins TRBV7-2 to TRBJ1-2, with a tentative D call TRBD1 (5 bases). This CDR3 region has 13 residues. Trimming removed 5 bases at V and 4 bases at J, with 11 bases between. Germline V gene lookup returns CDR1 SGHTA and CDR2 FQGNSA. CDR3 residues: CASSHGGTYGYTF. CDR3 in DNA: TGTGCCAGCAGCCATGGGGGGACCTATGGCTACACCTTC.

This clonotype was seen many times. J is TRBJ2-3 and V is TRBV28; D could derive from TRBD1 or TRBD2 (5 bases each). This CDR3 has 21 residues. CDR1 is MDHEN, CDR2 SYDVKM, per germline. V shed 1 base and J shed 2 bases, with 28 bases lying between them. The CDR3 bases are TGTGCCAGCAGTTTATACCGGTTCGGGACCCAACTATGGGAACTCACAGATACGCAGTATTTT. This gives the protein CASSLYRFGTQLWELTDTQYF.

This clonotype was counted a few times. The rearrangement uses TRBV24-1 and TRBJ2-3, with TRBD1 as a possible D gene (5 bases). The V end lost 10 bases, the J end lost 3 bases, and 10 bases lay between the germline ends. Germline V gene data show CDR1 as KGHDR and CDR2 as SFDVKD. The CDR3 runs to 12 residues. The CDR3 reads CATRGITDTQYF. CDR3 DNA sequence: TGTGCCACTAGGGGAATTACAGATACGCAGTATTTT.

This clonotype appeared a few times. The chain has TRBV27 and TRBJ2-7; 10 nucleotides align to TRBD1. Germline V gene lookup returns CDR1 MNHEY and CDR2 SMNVEV (reference sequence). CDR3 length equals 15 residues. V gave up 5 bases and J gave up 3 bases; unmatched junction bases: 7. For the CDR3, the DNA is TGTGCCAGCAGTCTCGGGACAGGGGATCTCTACGAGCAGTACTTC. Translated: CASSLGTGDLYEQYF.

A few counts support this clonotype. V gene TRBV2 combines with J gene TRBJ2-5; 9 bases match TRBD1. The CDR3 runs 15 residues. V shed 8 bases and J 5 bases; nucleotides not matched to a gene: 12. CDR1 is SNHLY and CDR2 is FYNNEI in the germline V gene. Here the CDR3 reads CASQRRTGVGETQYF. CDR3 bases: TGTGCCAGCCAGAGGCGGACAGGGGTCGGGGAGACCCAGTACTTC.

At least ten counts were recorded for this clonotype. This rearrangement joins TRBV7-2 to TRBJ2-3, with 9 bases aligning to TRBD1. CDR1 SGHTA and CDR2 FQGNSA come from the germline V gene. The CDR3 covers 16 residues. V shed 5 bases, J shed 1 base, and the junction held 7 bases outside the gene matches. The CDR3 region has the DNA TGTGCCAGCAGCCCGGCGGGACAGGGCGGCACAGATACGCAGTATTTT. It specifies CASSPAGQGGTDTQYF.

This clonotype was observed many times. V gene TRBV4-3 combines with J gene TRBJ2-7, with 12 bases lining up with TRBD1. V was clipped by 1 base and J by 5 bases; unmatched bases: 3. Germline assignment: CDR1 LGHNA and CDR2 YSLEER. This CDR3 spans 15 amino acids. CDR3 region: CASSQGWDRGHEQYF. The CDR3 bases are TGCGCCAGCAGCCAAGGATGGGACAGGGGGCACGAGCAGTACTTC.

The chain combines TRBV19 with TRBJ1-4; D is perhaps TRBD1 (6 bases). V was shortened by 7 bases and J by 6 bases, with 18 bases between the two germline ends. The germline V gene encodes CDR1 LNHDA and CDR2 SQIVND (reference sequence). This CDR3 is 15 amino acids long. Written as DNA, the CDR3 is TGTGCCAGTAAGGGGACAAGTGCCTCTGATGAAAAACTGTTTTTT. Protein sequence: CASKGTSASDEKLFF.

This clonotype has at least ten counts. The chain combines TRBV12-3 or TRBV12-4 with TRBJ1-5; 9 nucleotides match TRBD1. This CDR3 has 15 amino acids. V was clipped by 7 bases and J by 1 base; unmatched bases: 5. The CDR3 loop is CASKLTGGSNQPQHF. The CDR3 DNA sequence: TGTGCCAGCAAGCTCACAGGGGGCAGCAATCAGCCCCAGCATTTT.

This clonotype occurred many times. The V gene is TRBV12-3 or TRBV12-4, the J gene TRBJ1-1; maybe TRBD1 (6 bases). The CDR3 is 14 amino acids. Trimming shortened V by 9 bases and J by 2 bases, and 16 bases separated the two germline ends. CDR3 amino acids: CASVSGGGNTEAFF. The CDR3 nucleotides read TGTGCCAGTGTATCCGGGGGCGGAAACACTGAAGCTTTCTTT.

This sequence joins TRBV10-1 and TRBJ2-3, with 7 bases aligning to TRBD2. The CDR3 length is 17 residues. Germline CDR1 and CDR2: WNHNN and SYGVQD (reference sequence). Losses at the gene ends were 0 bases for V and 4 bases for J; bases not matched to a gene: 10. For the CDR3, the DNA is TGCGCCAGCAGTGAGTCCGAGAATGGCGGGAGAGCAGATACGCAGTATTTT. Translating gives CASSESENGGRADTQYF.

This clonotype was observed many times. The V call is TRBV3-1, the J call TRBJ2-7; the D gene is possibly TRBD2 (5 bases). CDR1 is LGHDT and CDR2 is YNNKEL in the germline V gene (reference sequence). This CDR3 has 14 amino acids. V was cut by 2 bases and J by 1 base, with 9 bases left in between. The CDR3 region is CASSQRWESYEQYF. CDR3 nucleotide sequence: TGTGCCAGCAGCCAAAGGTGGGAGTCCTACGAGCAGTACTTC.

This clonotype was counted at least ten times. This chain joins TRBV28 and TRBJ2-3, with 10 bases lining up with TRBD2. Germline CDR1 reads MDHEN; CDR2 reads SYDVKM. J lost 0 bases, V lost 3 bases, and 12 bases had no gene match. The CDR3 has 19 amino acids. Written as DNA, the CDR3 is TGTGCCAGCAGTTTCCTACTAGCGGGGTATTCTTCTAGCACAGATACGCAGTATTTT. Protein: CASSFLLAGYSSSTDTQYF. The whole variable domain, remainder taken from reference TRBV28 and TRBJ2-3, is DVKVTQSSRYLVKRTGEKVFLECVQDMDHENMFWYRQDPGLGLRLIYFSYDVKMKEKGDIPEGYSVSREKKERFSLILESASTNQTSMYLCASSFLLAGYSSSTDTQYFGPGTRLTVL.

This clonotype has only a few counts. The chain is built from TRBV4-1 and TRBJ1-2, with D possibly matching TRBD1 (6 bases). V was trimmed by 3 bases and J by 4 bases, leaving 15 bases between them. CDR3 length: 15 residues. Germline CDR1 MGHRA, CDR2 YSYEKL. The CDR3 is CASSQLLTGTYGYTF. DNA for the CDR3: TGCGCCAGCAGCCAGCTTTTAACAGGGACCTATGGCTACACCTTC.

This clonotype was observed many times. The V gene is TRBV28, the J gene TRBJ2-7, with 8 positions matching TRBD1. With 6 bases clipped from V and 3 bases from J, the junction kept 4 bases outside the gene matches. The CDR3 runs to 13 residues. CDR1 is MDHEN and CDR2 is SYDVKM in the germline V gene. The DNA for the CDR3 is TGTGCCAGCAGCCTGACAGGGGTCTACGAGCAGTACTTC. Protein: CASSLTGVYEQYF.

This clonotype has a count of ten or more. The chain uses TRBV20-1 and TRBJ2-7; 11 nucleotides match TRBD2. In germline, CDR1 is DFQATT, CDR2 SNEGSKA (reference sequence). This CDR3 has 17 residues. J was trimmed by 3 bases and V by 3 bases; bases with no gene match: 13. CDR3 amino acids: CSARRWGTSGDLYEQYF. The CDR3 DNA is TGCAGTGCTAGGCGGTGGGGGACTAGCGGAGACCTCTACGAGCAGTACTTC.

Only a few counts were recorded for this clonotype. The V call is TRBV3-1, the J call TRBJ2-2, with 7 bases matching TRBD2. The V segment lost 2 bases and the J segment 1 base; nucleotides outside the gene matches: 7. Germline CDR1 and CDR2: LGHDT and YNNKEL (reference sequence). This CDR3 has 17 residues. The CDR3 sequence: CASSQPPGGENTGELFF. The CDR3 DNA reads TGTGCCAGCAGCCAACCCCCGGGGGGAGAGAACACCGGGGAGCTGTTTTTT. The variable domain in full, completed from reference TRBV3-1 and TRBJ2-2, reads DTAVSQTPKYLVTQMGNDKSIKCEQNLGHDTMYWYKQDSKKFLKIMFSYNNKELIINETVPNRFSPKSPDKAHLNLHINSLELGDSAVYFCASSQPPGGENTGELFFGEGSRLTVL.

The J gene is TRBJ2-5, the V gene TRBV5-1; 7 nucleotides align to TRBD1. The CDR3 extends over 16 amino acids. V dropped 3 bases and J dropped 2; count of bases not matched to a gene: 10. The germline V gene encodes CDR1 SGHRS and CDR2 YFSETQ. This CDR3 is CASSSETGSRQETQYF. CDR3 bases: TGCGCCAGCAGCTCCGAGACAGGGTCCAGGCAAGAGACCCAGTACTTC. Full variable domain (outside the CDR3, taken from reference TRBV5-1 and TRBJ2-5): KAGVTQTPRYLIKTRGQQVTLSCSPISGHRSVSWYQQTPGQGLQFLFEYFSETQRNKGNFPGRFSGRQFSNSRSEMNVSTLELGDSALYLCASSSETGSRQETQYFGPGTRLLVL.

This clonotype showed up many times. Here the CDR3 reads CSAQMAGGPIRNIQYF. In DNA, the CDR3 is TGCAGTGCTCAGATGGCGGGAGGGCCAATAAGAAACATTCAGTACTTC. This sequence joins TRBV20-1 and TRBJ2-4; 9 bases are a match to TRBD2. The ends lost 5 bases at V and 6 bases at J; junction bases unmatched: 14. The CDR3 runs to 16 residues. Germline V CDR1 and CDR2: DFQATT, SNEGSKA (reference sequence).

About this clonotype itself: A read error may account for a junction end that differs from germline. J is TRBJ2-2 and V is TRBV20-1, with 7 bases matching TRBD2. Germline V gives CDR1 DFQATT, CDR2 SNEGSKA (reference sequence). CDR3 length equals 16 residues. CDR3 sequence: CSTRELLRGSTGELFF. Here the CDR3 DNA reads TGCAGTACTAGAGAATTATTGCGGGGGTCCACCGGGGAGCTGTTTTTT.

The table lists this clonotype with many counts. The V call is TRBV3-1, the J call TRBJ1-5; D remains unclear. This CDR3 has 13 residues. With 4 bases removed from V and 8 bases from J, the gap between germline ends came to 12 bases. Germline CDR1 and CDR2: LGHDT and YNNKEL (reference sequence). This chain's CDR3 is CASSRVAEEPQHF. For the CDR3, the DNA is TGTGCCAGCAGCCGGGTGGCCGAGGAGCCCCAGCATTTT.